A selection of T cell receptor beta chains follows, all from one sample in a study of cytomegalovirus exposure and HLA in healthy donors. The protocol was immunoSEQ multiplex PCR, while the TCRdb copy is restricted to in-frame clones and leaves out a portion. The table records about 120,000 clones, around 77% of them present only once. Sequenced input: PBMCs. The receptors were sampled from a man between 18 and 35 years old in good health and CMV-seropositive. Each CDR3 is given with its conserved first and last residue. The D gene is left open where the match is weak. The listing skips clone size in some rows; elsewhere it reads once, few, many or a size class.

D	V	J	size	CDR3	DNA
-	TRBV6-5	TRBJ1-2	-	CASKEGVYGYTF	TGTGCCAGCAAGGAGGGAGTCTATGGCTACACCTTC
-	TRBV11-2	TRBJ1-1	-	CASSLGWTPNTQAFF	TGTGCCAGCAGCTTAGGGTGGACACCGAACACTCAAGCTTTCTTT
-	TRBV29-1	TRBJ2-7	once	CSVENAGVSSYEQYF	TGCAGCGTTGAAAATGCAGGGGTTAGCTCCTACGAGCAGTACTTC
TRBD1	TRBV27	TRBJ2-6	-	CASRETGVPSGANGLTF	TGTGCCAGCAGGGAGACAGGGGTCCCCTCTGGGGCCAACGGCCTGACTTTC
TRBD1	TRBV25-1	TRBJ1-6	once	CASSVTGTRGALHF	TGTGCCAGCAGTGTCACAGGCACCAGGGGGGCCCTCCACTTT
-	TRBV5-4	TRBJ1-1	-	CASSLKLEMMNTEAFF	TGTGCCAGCAGCTTGAAATTGGAGATGATGAACACTGAAGCTTTCTTT
TRBD1	TRBV6-5	TRBJ1-5	-	CASSARTGYDQPQHF	TGTGCCAGCAGTGCACGGACAGGGTACGACCAGCCCCAGCATTTT
-	TRBV28	TRBJ2-2	-	CASRRGGNTGELFF	TGTGCCAGCAGAAGGGGGGGGAACACCGGGGAGCTGTTTTTT
-	TRBV7-8	TRBJ2-1	-	CASSLVASRNNEQFF	TGTGCCAGCAGCTTAGTGGCGTCTAGAAACAATGAGCAGTTCTTC
-	TRBV27	TRBJ1-6	few	CASSPKTGILNSPLHF	TGTGCCAGCAGTCCAAAAACAGGAATCCTTAATTCACCCCTCCACTTT
-	TRBV7-3	TRBJ1-2	-	CASSLLLGGGYTF	TGTGCCAGCAGCTTGCTCCTGGGGGGTGGCTACACCTTC
TRBD1	TRBV27	TRBJ2-1	-	CASSRDSSYNEQFF	TGTGCCAGCAGTAGGGACAGCTCCTACAATGAGCAGTTCTTC
TRBD1	TRBV4-1	TRBJ1-2	-	CASSQALGQGLYGYTF	TGCGCCAGCAGCCAAGCGCTGGGACAGGGACTGTATGGCTACACCTTC
-	TRBV7-9	TRBJ2-1	-	CASSLNNEQFF	TGTGCCAGCAGCCTTAACAATGAGCAGTTCTTC
-	TRBV7-9	TRBJ2-2	-	CASSFFTTANTGELFF	TGTGCCAGCAGCTTCTTTACGACAGCGAACACCGGGGAGCTGTTTTTT
-	TRBV6-5	TRBJ1-2	-	CASSKFGQVYGYTF	TGTGCCAGCAGCAAGTTTGGACAAGTCTATGGCTACACCTTC
TRBD1	TRBV5-4	TRBJ2-7	-	CASRRDSTPTYEQYF	TGTGCCAGCAGAAGGGACAGCACGCCGACCTACGAGCAGTACTTC
-	TRBV4-1	TRBJ1-2	-	CASSRELRTDIYGYTF	TGCGCCAGCAGCCGAGAACTCAGGACAGATATCTATGGCTACACCTTC
TRBD1	TRBV12-5	TRBJ2-1	-	CASASKDRVTAQEQFF	TGTGCTAGTGCCTCGAAGGACAGGGTGACGGCACAAGAGCAGTTCTTC
TRBD1	TRBV7-2	TRBJ2-7	-	CASSYMGQNSYEQYF	TGTGCCAGCAGTTATATGGGACAGAACTCCTACGAGCAGTACTTC
-	TRBV7-9	TRBJ2-7	once	CASSLRDTSYEQYF	TGTGCCAGCAGCTTACGGGACACTTCCTACGAGCAGTACTTC
-	TRBV6-1	TRBJ2-5	-	CASSGYRQETQYF	TGTGCCAGCAGCGGGTACAGGCAAGAGACCCAGTACTTC
TRBD2	TRBV6-6	TRBJ2-1	-	CASSYLAGDNEQFF	TGTGCCAGCAGTTACCTAGCGGGGGACAATGAGCAGTTCTTC
-	TRBV2	TRBJ2-5	-	CASRAGQQETQYF	TGTGCCAGCAGGGCGGGACAGCAAGAGACCCAGTACTTC
TRBD1	TRBV5-1	TRBJ2-2	-	CASSFPGQGTGELFF	TGCGCCAGCAGCTTTCCGGGACAGGGGACCGGGGAGCTGTTTTTT
-	TRBV19	TRBJ2-2	-	CASSRGQGSAGELFF	TGTGCCAGTAGTCGTGGGCAGGGGTCAGCCGGGGAGCTGTTTTTT
-	TRBV10-2	TRBJ1-5	-	CASSVTISEPQHF	TGCGCCAGCAGTGTAACAATTTCCGAGCCCCAGCATTTT